This T cell receptor (beta chain) was recorded in a study of cytomegalovirus exposure and HLA in healthy donors. Study context: The roughly 100 million unique TCR beta sequences, from 150 million to 200 million T cells, were found by an earlier analysis.

The PCR had 60 Vbeta and 13 Jbeta primers. Repertoires were generated with immunoSEQ multiplex PCR, while TCRdb's copy carries only in-frame clones and drops some. Its table lists roughly 190,000 clones. Study-level results: Fewer N-insertions (relative to the roughly 660-donor mean) were reportedly seen in an Asian-associated ancestry cluster in a later analysis. The study put some 150 TCR beta chains on its list as cytomegalovirus-associated.

Concerning this clone itself: Antigen: not known.

V was trimmed by 0 bases and J by 9 bases, leaving 15 bases between them. The germline gives CDR1 SNHLY, CDR2 FYNNEI. The CDR3 sequence is 15 residues long. The sequencing sample was made of PBMCs. The chain uses TRBV2 and TRBJ2-1; D may be TRBD1 (5 bases). The TCR sequence derives from a young man in good health and CMV-seronegative. The CDR3 spells CASSEALARASEQFF. The CDR3 DNA sequence: TGTGCCAGCAGTGAAGCCTTAGCCAGGGCGAGTGAGCAGTTCTTC.